Given below is one T cell receptor (beta chain) in context. Its antigen remains unknown. The data were taken from a study of T cells in Graves' hyperthyroidism and ophthalmopathy. Study observations and caveats: From stable hyperthyroidism, ophthalmopathy was separated by a 13 V-J model. Model output signaled ophthalmopathy a median approximately 6 months ahead of onset. The majority of expanded thyroid clonotypes above 0.001 also appeared in blood.

Amplification yielded TCR beta CDR3 regions, with RNA transcripts as the source. First-round RT-PCR with HTBI primers amplified the TCR CDR3 region. MiXCR, applied by TCRdb to the multiplex PCR reads, yields one record per CDR3 protein. The repertoire has 550,000 to 600,000 distinct CDR3 sequences, 46% of them found once; the top ten carry over 15%. The sequenced material came from peripheral blood or thyroid tissue (not recorded which). This clonotype was obtained from an adult woman with Graves' disease, either hyperthyroidism or ophthalmopathy (not recorded which).

Here the CDR3 reads CASSALASGETQYF. The DNA of the CDR3 is TGTGCCAGCAGCGCTCTCGCTAGTGGGGAGACCCAGTACTTC. The chain is built from TRBV9 and TRBJ2-5; D is unresolved. CDR1 and CDR2 from the germline V gene are SGDLS and YYNGEE. The CDR3 runs 14 residues. The V and J ends lost 3 bases and 5 bases respectively, with 14 bases between them.